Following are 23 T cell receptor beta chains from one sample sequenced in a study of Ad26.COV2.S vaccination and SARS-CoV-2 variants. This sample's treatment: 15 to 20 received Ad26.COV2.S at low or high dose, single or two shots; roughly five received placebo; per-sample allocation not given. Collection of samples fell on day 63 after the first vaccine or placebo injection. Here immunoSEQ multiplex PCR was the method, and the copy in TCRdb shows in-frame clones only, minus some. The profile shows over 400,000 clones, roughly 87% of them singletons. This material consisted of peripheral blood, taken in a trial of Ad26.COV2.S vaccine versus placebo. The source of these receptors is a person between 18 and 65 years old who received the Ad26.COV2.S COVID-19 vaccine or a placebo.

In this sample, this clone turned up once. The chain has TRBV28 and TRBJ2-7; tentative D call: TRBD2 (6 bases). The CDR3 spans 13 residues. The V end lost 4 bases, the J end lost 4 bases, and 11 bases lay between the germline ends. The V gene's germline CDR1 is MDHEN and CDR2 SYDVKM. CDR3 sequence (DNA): TGTGCCAGCAGTTACGTAGGACTATACGAGCAGTACTTC. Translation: CASSYVGLYEQYF.

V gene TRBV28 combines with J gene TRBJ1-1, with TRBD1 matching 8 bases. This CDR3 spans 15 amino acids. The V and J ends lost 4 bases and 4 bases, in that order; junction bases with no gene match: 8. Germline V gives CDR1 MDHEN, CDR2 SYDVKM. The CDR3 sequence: CASSSNRGIITEAFF. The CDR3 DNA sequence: TGTGCCAGCAGTTCAAACAGGGGGATAATCACTGAAGCTTTCTTT. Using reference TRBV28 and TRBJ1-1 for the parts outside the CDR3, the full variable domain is DVKVTQSSRYLVKRTGEKVFLECVQDMDHENMFWYRQDPGLGLRLIYFSYDVKMKEKGDIPEGYSVSREKKERFSLILESASTNQTSMYLCASSSNRGIITEAFFGQGTRLTVV.

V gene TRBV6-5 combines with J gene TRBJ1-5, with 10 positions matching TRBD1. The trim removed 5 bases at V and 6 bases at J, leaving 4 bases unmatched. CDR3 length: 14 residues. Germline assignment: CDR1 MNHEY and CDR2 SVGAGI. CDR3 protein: CASSRQGASQPQHF. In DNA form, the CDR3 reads TGTGCCAGCAGTCGACAGGGGGCGAGTCAGCCCCAGCATTTT.

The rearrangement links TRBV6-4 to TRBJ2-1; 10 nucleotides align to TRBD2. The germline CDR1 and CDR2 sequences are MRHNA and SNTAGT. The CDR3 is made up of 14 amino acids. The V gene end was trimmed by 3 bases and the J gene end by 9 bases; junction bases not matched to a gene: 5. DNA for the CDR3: TGTGCCAGCAGTGAAGCGGGAGGGCCTAGTGAGCAGTTCTTC. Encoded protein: CASSEAGGPSEQFF.

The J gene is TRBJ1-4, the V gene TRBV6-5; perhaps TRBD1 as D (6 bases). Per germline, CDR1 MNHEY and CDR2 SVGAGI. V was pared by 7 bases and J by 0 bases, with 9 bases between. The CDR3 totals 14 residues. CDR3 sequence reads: CASNPGATNEKLFF. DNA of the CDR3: TGTGCCAGCAACCCAGGGGCAACTAATGAAAAACTGTTTTTT.

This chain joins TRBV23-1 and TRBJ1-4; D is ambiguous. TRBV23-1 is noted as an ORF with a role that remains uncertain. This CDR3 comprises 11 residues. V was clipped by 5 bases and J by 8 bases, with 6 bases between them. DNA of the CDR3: TGCGCCAGCAGTTTACAGGAAAAACTGTTTTTT. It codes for CASSLQEKLFF.

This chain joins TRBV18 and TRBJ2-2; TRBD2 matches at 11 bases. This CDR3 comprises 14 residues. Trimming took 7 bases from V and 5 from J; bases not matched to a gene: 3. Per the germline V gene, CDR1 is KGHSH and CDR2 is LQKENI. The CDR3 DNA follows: TGTGCCAGCTTCCCTAGCGGGAGGACCGGGGAGCTGTTTTTT. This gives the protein CASFPSGRTGELFF.

The CDR3 DNA reads TGTGCCAGCAGCACTCGGGACAGGGGGCCGTACAATGAGCAGTTCTTC. This sequence encodes CASSTRDRGPYNEQFF. The chain recombines TRBV11-2 with TRBJ2-1; TRBD1 agrees at 12 bases. V lost 5 bases, J lost 4 bases, and 6 bases stayed unmatched. The CDR3 runs 16 residues. The V gene's germline CDR1 is SGHAT and CDR2 FQNNGV.

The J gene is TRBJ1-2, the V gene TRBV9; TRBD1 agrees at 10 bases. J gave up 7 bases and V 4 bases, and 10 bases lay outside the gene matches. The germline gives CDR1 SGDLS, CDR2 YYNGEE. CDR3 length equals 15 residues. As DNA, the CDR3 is TGTGCCAGCAGCCCTCGAGTAGGGACAGGGGCTGGCTACACCTTC. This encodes CASSPRVGTGAGYTF.

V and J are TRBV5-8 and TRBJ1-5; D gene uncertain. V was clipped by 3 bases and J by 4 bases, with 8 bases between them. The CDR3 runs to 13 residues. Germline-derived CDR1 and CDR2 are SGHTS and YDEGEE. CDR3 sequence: CASSSRRNQPQHF. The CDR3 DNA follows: TGTGCCAGCAGCTCCCGTAGGAATCAGCCCCAGCATTTT.

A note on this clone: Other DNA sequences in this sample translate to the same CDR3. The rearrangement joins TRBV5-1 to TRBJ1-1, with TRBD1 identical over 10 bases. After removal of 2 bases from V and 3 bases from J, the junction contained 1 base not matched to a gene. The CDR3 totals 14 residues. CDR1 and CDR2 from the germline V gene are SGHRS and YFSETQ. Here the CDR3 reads CASSLGTGDTEAFF. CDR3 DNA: TGCGCCAGCAGCTTAGGGACAGGGGACACTGAAGCTTTCTTT.

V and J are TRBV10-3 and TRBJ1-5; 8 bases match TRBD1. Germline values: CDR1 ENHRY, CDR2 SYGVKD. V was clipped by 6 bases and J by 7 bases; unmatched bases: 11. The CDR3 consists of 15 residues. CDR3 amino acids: CAISQGQGGNQPQHF. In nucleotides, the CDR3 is TGTGCCATCAGCCAAGGACAGGGAGGAAACCAGCCCCAGCATTTT.

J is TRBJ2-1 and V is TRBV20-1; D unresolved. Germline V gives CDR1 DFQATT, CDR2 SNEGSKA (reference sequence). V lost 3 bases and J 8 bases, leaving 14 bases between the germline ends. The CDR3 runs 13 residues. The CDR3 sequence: CSASAGLEDEQFF. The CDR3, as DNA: TGCAGTGCTAGTGCCGGGCTTGAGGATGAGCAGTTCTTC.

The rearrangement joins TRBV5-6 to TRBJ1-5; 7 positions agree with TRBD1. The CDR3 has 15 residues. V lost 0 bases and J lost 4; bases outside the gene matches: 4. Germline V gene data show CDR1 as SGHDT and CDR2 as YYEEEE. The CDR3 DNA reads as TGTGCCAGCAGCTTGGGTCAGGGGGTGAATCAGCCCCAGCATTTT. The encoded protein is CASSLGQGVNQPQHF.

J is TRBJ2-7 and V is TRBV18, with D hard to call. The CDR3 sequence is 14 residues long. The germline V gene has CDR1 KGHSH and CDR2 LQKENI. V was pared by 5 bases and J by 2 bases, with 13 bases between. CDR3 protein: CASSFAPGTYEQYF. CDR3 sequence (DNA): TGTGCCAGCTCATTTGCCCCAGGAACCTACGAGCAGTACTTC.

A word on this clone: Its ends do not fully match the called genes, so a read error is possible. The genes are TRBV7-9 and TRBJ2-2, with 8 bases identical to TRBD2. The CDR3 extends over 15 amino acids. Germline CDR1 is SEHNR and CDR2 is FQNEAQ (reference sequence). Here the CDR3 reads CANSLPGLGSGELFF. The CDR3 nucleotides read TGTGCCAACAGCTTACCGGGACTAGGTAGCGGGGAGCTGTTTTTT.

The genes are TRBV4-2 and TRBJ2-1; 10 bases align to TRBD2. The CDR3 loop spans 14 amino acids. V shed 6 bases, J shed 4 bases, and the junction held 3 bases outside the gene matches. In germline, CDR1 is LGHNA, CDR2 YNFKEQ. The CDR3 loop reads CASSPSGSYNEQFF. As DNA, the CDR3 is TGTGCCAGCAGTCCTAGCGGGAGTTACAATGAGCAGTTCTTC.

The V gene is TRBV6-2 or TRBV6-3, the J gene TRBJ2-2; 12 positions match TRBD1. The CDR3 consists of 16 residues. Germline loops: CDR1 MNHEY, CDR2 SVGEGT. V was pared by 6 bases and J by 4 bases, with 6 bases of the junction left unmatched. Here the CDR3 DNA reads TGTGCCAGCAGCAAGGGACAGGGGGCGGTCACCGGGGAGCTGTTTTTT. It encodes CASSKGQGAVTGELFF.

The CDR3 loop is CASSLANANYGYTF. CDR3 bases: TGTGCCAGCAGCTTAGCGAACGCTAACTATGGCTACACCTTC. This chain connects TRBV7-2 to TRBJ1-2; no reliable D call. Germline V lookup: CDR1 SGHTA, CDR2 FQGNSA. The length of the CDR3 is 14 residues. Trimming stripped 0 bases from V and 0 bases from J, with 5 bases between.

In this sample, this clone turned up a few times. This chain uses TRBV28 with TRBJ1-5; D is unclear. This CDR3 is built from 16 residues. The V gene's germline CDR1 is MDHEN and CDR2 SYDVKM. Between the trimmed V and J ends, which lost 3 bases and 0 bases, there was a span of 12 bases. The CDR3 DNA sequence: TGTGCCAGCAGTTTCGGGCTCCTAAATAGCAATCAGCCCCAGCATTTT. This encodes CASSFGLLNSNQPQHF.

Here the CDR3 DNA reads TGCGCCAGCAACCAGGGGCCCACCGGGGAGCTGTTTTTT. Translated, it gives CASNQGPTGELFF. The rearrangement joins TRBV5-1 to TRBJ2-2; D is possibly TRBD1 (6 bases). V was clipped by 6 bases and J by 4 bases, with 10 bases between them. This CDR3 has 13 amino acids. CDR1 and CDR2 (germline): SGHRS, YFSETQ.

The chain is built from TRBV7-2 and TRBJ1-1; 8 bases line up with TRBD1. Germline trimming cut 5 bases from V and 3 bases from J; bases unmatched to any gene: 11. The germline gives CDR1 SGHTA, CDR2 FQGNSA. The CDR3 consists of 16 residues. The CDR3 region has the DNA TGTGCCAGCAGCACCCACCGACAGGGGAAATACACTGAAGCTTTCTTT. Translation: CASSTHRQGKYTEAFF.

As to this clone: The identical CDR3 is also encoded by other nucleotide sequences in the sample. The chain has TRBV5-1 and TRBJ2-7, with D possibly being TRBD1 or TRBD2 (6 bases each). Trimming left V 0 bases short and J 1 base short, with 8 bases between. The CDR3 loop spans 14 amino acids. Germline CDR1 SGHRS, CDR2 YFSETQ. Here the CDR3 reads CASSLEGGSYEQYF. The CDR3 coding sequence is TGCGCCAGCAGCTTGGAGGGGGGTTCCTACGAGCAGTACTTC.